Only a few counts were recorded for the clone carrying this T cell receptor (beta chain). Its antigen is undetermined. MiXCR, run by TCRdb on the RT-PCR reads, gives a single entry per CDR3 protein. The sample holds 500,000 to 600,000 distinct CDR3 sequences; around 13% are singletons and the top ten take approximately 10%. These data come from a study of response to subunit inactivated influenza vaccine. Study-wide findings and caveats: Authors suggested each seasonal influenza vaccination recruits few new T cells.

Germline V CDR1 and CDR2: MNHEY, SVGAGI. V lost 2 bases and J 3 bases, leaving 14 bases between the germline ends. This CDR3 has 15 amino acids. The sequences come from PBMCs from blood, collected 11 to 12 days after vaccination. This clonotype was sampled from a middle-aged man who received an inactivated influenza vaccine. The rearrangement links TRBV6-5 to TRBJ2-7, with D tentatively TRBD2 (7 bases). The CDR3 DNA follows: TGTGCCAGCAGTTACATCGCGGGGGCGTACTACGAGCAGTACTTC. Residues: CASSYIAGAYYEQYF.